The 22 T cell receptor beta chains below all came from one sample that was sequenced in a study of a mutant IDH1 vaccine in newly diagnosed glioma. The sample's time point: baseline, week 1 (first vaccination visit). Noted treatment: pre-vaccination baseline after standard-of-care therapy. Profiled with immunoSEQ multiplex PCR; TCRdb holds only in-frame clones, not every one. The profile covers tens of thousands of clones, with roughly four fifths appearing a single time and approximately 19% taken by the ten largest. The material sequenced was PBMCs, taken from a glioma patient treated with radiotherapy, temozolomide or both. These receptors all come from a man aged 25 to 45 with glioma.

This rearrangement joins TRBV30 to TRBJ2-4; D is ambiguous. The CDR3 loop spans 14 amino acids. CDR1 GTSNPN and CDR2 SVGIG come from the germline V gene (reference sequence). Trimming left V 3 bases short and J 10 bases short, with 19 bases between. The CDR3 bases are TGTGCCTGGAGCCCCTTACTGCCTAATAGGATTCAGTACTTC. This codes for CAWSPLLPNRIQYF.

V usage is TRBV2 and J usage is TRBJ2-7; D remains unclear. CDR3 length equals 13 residues. Germline-derived CDR1 and CDR2 are SNHLY and FYNNEI. Trimming stripped 5 bases from V and 0 bases from J, with 8 bases between. The CDR3 region is CASSTTSSYEQYF. In nucleotides, the CDR3 is TGTGCCAGCAGTACCACCAGCTCCTACGAGCAGTACTTC.

V and J are TRBV30 and TRBJ2-5; TRBD1 agrees at 8 bases. The CDR3 has 12 residues. Germline V CDR1 and CDR2: GTSNPN, SVGIG (reference sequence). After removal of 5 bases from V and 9 bases from J, the junction contained 8 bases not matched to a gene. This chain's CDR3 is CAWGGTGLAQYF. The CDR3 region has the DNA TGTGCCTGGGGGGGGACAGGTTTGGCCCAGTACTTC.

This sequence joins TRBV4-3 and TRBJ2-1; D unclear. CDR1 is LGHNA, CDR2 YSLEER, per germline. The CDR3 consists of 19 residues. V gave up 3 bases and J gave up 4 bases, with 25 bases separating them. The CDR3 DNA reads as TGCGCCAGCAGCCAGAGACTTGGTGGAGAAGTTAGCAGTTACAATGAGCAGTTCTTC. This codes for CASSQRLGGEVSSYNEQFF.

The chain couples TRBV6-5 to TRBJ1-3, with 10 bases that match TRBD1. This CDR3 region has 15 residues. Germline V gene sequence: CDR1 MNHEY, CDR2 SVGAGI. V shed 6 bases and J 3 bases; nucleotides not matched to a gene: 5. The CDR3 DNA sequence: TGTGCCAGCAGCGGACAGGGGGAAATTGGAAACACCATATATTTT. This codes for CASSGQGEIGNTIYF.

This sequence joins TRBV10-3 and TRBJ1-1; TRBD1 agrees at 7 bases. The germline V gene encodes CDR1 ENHRY and CDR2 SYGVKD. This CDR3 contains 16 residues. Trimming took 2 bases from V and 5 from J; bases not matched to a gene: 11. The CDR3 DNA is TGTGCCATCAGTGAGATCCCCGGCCAGGGGGGAACTGAAGCTTTCTTT. Its translation: CAISEIPGQGGTEAFF.

The genes are TRBV5-6 and TRBJ1-5; TRBD1 matches 8 bases. V trimming: 4 bases; J trimming: 4 bases; junction bases outside the gene matches: 7. The CDR3 loop spans 15 amino acids. Germline CDR1 is SGHDT and CDR2 is YYEEEE. CDR3 DNA: TGTGCCAGCAGCCTCCGAACAGGGGGGAATCAGCCCCAGCATTTT. It is translated as CASSLRTGGNQPQHF.

The chain links TRBV7-2 to TRBJ2-7; tentative D call: TRBD1 (6 bases). The CDR3 extends over 13 amino acids. Germline-derived CDR1 and CDR2 are SGHTA and FQGNSA. The V and J ends lost 5 bases and 2 bases respectively, with 10 bases between them. CDR3 protein: CASSPRGTYEQYF. CDR3 in DNA: TGTGCCAGCAGCCCCAGGGGAACCTACGAGCAGTACTTC.

The CDR3 reads CASSPDTGELFF. The CDR3 region has the DNA TGTGCCAGCAGCCCCGACACCGGGGAGCTGTTTTTT. V gene TRBV5-5 combines with J gene TRBJ2-2; D gene unclear. The CDR3 is made up of 12 amino acids. Germline V gene lookup returns CDR1 SGHKS and CDR2 YYEKEE (reference sequence). V was pared by 4 bases and J by 3 bases, with 4 bases between. Drawing the rest from reference TRBV5-5 and TRBJ2-2, the complete variable domain is DAGVTQSPTHLIKTRGQQVTLRCSPISGHKSVSWYQQVLGQGPQFIFQYYEKEERGRGNFPDRFSARQFPNYSSELNVNALLLGDSALYLCASSPDTGELFFGEGSRLTVL.

The CDR3 loop is CSVEKGGRGVNYGYTF. The CDR3 DNA sequence: TGCAGCGTTGAAAAAGGAGGACGGGGAGTGAACTATGGCTACACCTTC. The chain uses TRBV29-1 and TRBJ1-2; D is undetermined. Germline V gene data show CDR1 as SQVTM and CDR2 as ANQGSEA. V lost 2 bases and J 2 bases, leaving 18 bases between the germline ends. CDR3 size: 16 residues.

This CDR3 reads CASSEFDDNEKLFF. CDR3 sequence (DNA): TGTGCCAGCAGTGAATTCGATGATAATGAAAAACTGTTTTTT. This sequence joins TRBV6-1 and TRBJ1-4, with D uncertain. The CDR3 contains 14 residues. Germline V gene lookup returns CDR1 MNHNS and CDR2 SASEGT. V was clipped by 2 bases and J by 4 bases, with 8 bases between them.

The CDR3 DNA follows: TGTGCCAGCTCAGCCCAAGGGGGGTTTAGGACCTACGAGCAGTACTTC. Translated, it gives CASSAQGGFRTYEQYF. V and J are TRBV18 and TRBJ2-7; D possibly uses TRBD1 or TRBD2 (6 bases each). Trimming stripped 5 bases from V and 2 bases from J, with 19 bases between. CDR1 and CDR2 (germline): KGHSH, LQKENI. CDR3 size: 16 residues.

This clone was recorded once. The genes are TRBV4-2 and TRBJ1-2, with D possibly TRBD1 on 6 matching bases. V was cut by 5 bases and J by 2 bases, with 12 bases left in between. This CDR3 has 14 residues. The germline CDR1 and CDR2 sequences are LGHNA and YNFKEQ. The CDR3 is CASSSAGQNYGYTF. The CDR3 DNA follows: TGTGCCAGCAGCTCCGCCGGACAGAACTATGGCTACACCTTC.

V is TRBV2 and J is TRBJ1-5; maybe TRBD1 (5 bases). The CDR3 consists of 17 residues. Germline CDR1 and CDR2: SNHLY and FYNNEI. The V gene lost 7 bases and the J gene lost 0 bases, with 19 bases spanning the gap. This CDR3 reads CASNRLALWNSNQPQHF. Here the CDR3 DNA reads TGTGCCAGCAACAGGCTCGCCCTATGGAATAGCAATCAGCCCCAGCATTTT.

This chain uses TRBV6-5 with TRBJ1-4; no firm D call. V was clipped by 6 bases and J by 5 bases, with 10 bases between them. CDR1 is MNHEY and CDR2 is SVGAGI in the germline V gene. The CDR3 sequence is 13 residues long. The CDR3 sequence is CASRVSGNEKLFF. The CDR3 bases are TGTGCCAGCAGGGTCTCGGGGAATGAAAAACTGTTTTTT.

The chain links TRBV29-1 to TRBJ1-1; D remains unclear. The length of the CDR3 is 12 residues. The germline V and J ends were trimmed by 5 bases and 1 base, with 8 bases remaining between them. CDR1 is SQVTM and CDR2 is ANQGSEA in the germline V gene. Here the CDR3 reads CSVWNRNTEAFF. CDR3 DNA sequence: TGCAGCGTTTGGAATAGGAACACTGAAGCTTTCTTT.

The gene calls are TRBV21-1 and TRBJ1-6; TRBD1 was called by the table and not checked on the DNA. TRBV21-1 is annotated as a pseudogene. This CDR3 has 17 residues. The CDR3 region has the DNA TGTGCCAGCAGCGAACAAAGGGCAGGGGGCATTAATTCACCCCTCCACTTT. Its translation is CASSEQRAGGINSPLHF.

The V call is TRBV27, the J call TRBJ1-2, with D uncertain. The CDR3 totals 14 residues. The germline V gene encodes CDR1 MNHEY and CDR2 SMNVEV (reference sequence). V lost 5 bases and J 3 bases, leaving 13 bases between the germline ends. Here the CDR3 DNA reads TGTGCCAGCAGTCGTGGAATTGGAGACTATGGCTACACCTTC. This codes for CASSRGIGDYGYTF.

This chain joins TRBV5-4 and TRBJ1-6, with D possibly matching TRBD1 (6 bases). The germline V gene encodes CDR1 SGHNT and CDR2 YYREEE (reference sequence). This CDR3 contains 14 residues. The germline V and J ends were trimmed by 1 base and 7 bases, with 9 bases remaining between them. CDR3 coding DNA: TGTGCCAGCAGCTTGCAAGGGGGGAATTCACCCCTCCACTTT. Residues: CASSLQGGNSPLHF.

The rearrangement joins TRBV6-5 to TRBJ1-5; tentative D call: TRBD1 (5 bases). Trimming stripped 0 bases from V and 4 bases from J, with 10 bases between. The CDR3 contains 15 residues. Germline-derived CDR1 and CDR2 are MNHEY and SVGAGI. In DNA form, the CDR3 reads TGTGCCAGCAGTTACTCGAGACAGCATAATCAGCCCCAGCATTTT. Translated: CASSYSRQHNQPQHF.

J is TRBJ1-4 and V is TRBV28, with D hard to call. Trimming took off 7 bases at V and 5 bases at J, with 20 bases between the two ends. Germline V gene sequence: CDR1 MDHEN, CDR2 SYDVKM. The CDR3 has 16 amino acids. The CDR3 spells CASTPPPAPGNEKLFF. The CDR3 coding sequence is TGTGCCAGCACACCCCCCCCGGCCCCAGGAAATGAAAAACTGTTTTTT.

The gene calls are TRBV30 and TRBJ2-3; possible D gene TRBD1, 6 bases. CDR3 length: 15 residues. The germline V and J ends were trimmed by 0 bases and 0 bases, with 10 bases remaining between them. Per germline, CDR1 GTSNPN and CDR2 SVGIG (reference sequence). CDR3 sequence: CAWSVQGGSTDTQYF. The CDR3 nucleotides read TGTGCCTGGAGTGTACAGGGCGGGAGCACAGATACGCAGTATTTT.